Listed below are T cell receptor beta chains from one sample, sequenced in a study of CD8 T cells in Susac syndrome. TCRdb processed the immunoSEQ multiplex PCR reads anew with MiXCR; each CDR3 protein has one entry. Among 180,000 or so distinct CDR3 sequences, 85% to 95% were seen once, and the ten largest hold 0.099%. Input material: CD4+ T cells from PBMCs. The receptors were sampled from a human donor with Susac syndrome. CDR3s include the opening cysteine and the closing phenylalanine or tryptophan. The D gene is left open where the match is weak. Size tells how often a clone was seen (once, few, many) or the class of an expanded clone, and some rows leave it out.

TRBV11-2	-	-	TRBJ2-3	CASSPLGSSTDTQYF	TGTGCCAGCAGCCCCCTAGGATCGTCCACAGATACGCAGTATTTT
TRBV20-1	-	-	TRBJ2-5	CSASSGETQYF	TGCAGTGCTTCCTCCGGGGAGACCCAGTACTTC
TRBV4-1	-	-	TRBJ2-3	CASSQDFFGEHNTDTQYF	TGCGCCAGCAGCCAAGACTTTTTCGGAGAACATAACACAGATACGCAGTATTTT
TRBV12-3/TRBV12-4	-	-	TRBJ1-1	CASSSRSGGRNTEAFF	TGTGCCAGCAGTTCCCGCTCGGGGGGCAGGAACACTGAAGCTTTCTTT
TRBV30	-	once	TRBJ2-3	CAWSGGVYIRTDTQYF	TGTGCCTGGAGTGGGGGGGTGTACATCCGCACGGATACGCAGTATTTT
TRBV7-2	-	-	TRBJ2-2	CASSPFQWPGELFF	TGTGCCAGCAGCCCCTTTCAGTGGCCCGGGGAGCTGTTTTTT
TRBV20-1	TRBD2	-	TRBJ2-1	CSALAGGEGEQFF	TGCAGTGCTCTAGCGGGAGGGGAGGGTGAGCAGTTCTTC
TRBV4-3	TRBD2	-	TRBJ2-2	CASSPAGGYTGELFF	TGCGCCAGCAGCCCGGCGGGAGGGTACACCGGGGAGCTGTTTTTT
TRBV6-5	-	-	TRBJ2-2	CASSYSFGTGELFF	TGTGCCAGCAGTTACTCGTTCGGTACCGGGGAGCTGTTTTTT
TRBV5-1	-	-	TRBJ2-3	CASSGQGPDTQYF	TGCGCCAGCAGTGGGCAGGGCCCAGATACGCAGTATTTT
TRBV4-1	-	-	TRBJ2-1	CASSQLGGLGEQFF	TGCGCCAGCAGCCAACTAGGGGGGTTGGGTGAGCAGTTCTTC
TRBV9	TRBD2	-	TRBJ2-3	CASSAGGQSSTDTQYF	TGTGCCAGCAGCGCGGGAGGCCAATCTAGCACAGATACGCAGTATTTT
TRBV30	-	-	TRBJ2-7	CAWTLSQGTLTKYF	TGTGCCTGGACCCTCTCCCAGGGGACATTGACGAAGTACTTC
TRBV12-3/TRBV12-4	TRBD2	once	TRBJ2-1	CASMLAGGSSNEQFF	TGTGCCAGCATGTTAGCGGGGGGTTCATCCAATGAGCAGTTCTTC
TRBV20-1	-	-	TRBJ2-7	CSARAGPRHEQYF	TGCAGTGCTAGAGCGGGCCCCAGGCACGAGCAGTACTTC
TRBV18	-	-	TRBJ2-3	CASSLAYTDTQYF	TGTGCCAGCTCACTTGCCTACACAGATACGCAGTATTTT
TRBV30	TRBD1	-	TRBJ1-1	CAWCRQGARTEAFF	TGTGCCTGGTGCCGACAGGGGGCGCGAACTGAAGCTTTCTTT